The 18 T cell receptor beta chains below all came from one sample that was sequenced in a study of T cells in Graves' hyperthyroidism and ophthalmopathy. Researchers took RNA transcripts and amplified the TCR beta CDR3 regions from them. HTBI primers drove first-round RT-PCR of the TCR CDR3. TCRdb independently ran MiXCR on the multiplex PCR reads; one entry per CDR3 protein. Altogether about 710,000 distinct CDR3 sequences are present, approximately 16% being singletons, with the ten largest covering approximately 8.4%. The sequenced sample consisted of blood. The receptors shown here come from a man aged 18 to 35 with Graves' hyperthyroidism.

This clonotype appeared many times. The chain couples TRBV7-2 to TRBJ2-3, with D maybe TRBD2 (5 bases). The germline gives CDR1 SGHTA, CDR2 FQGNSA. V lost 5 bases and J 14 bases, leaving 20 bases between the germline ends. This CDR3 spans 13 amino acids. This CDR3 is CASSPHTRAEVYF. The CDR3 DNA follows: TGTGCCAGCAGCCCACATACGCGGGCCGAGGTGTATTTT.

V gene TRBV6-5 combines with J gene TRBJ1-5; D gene unclear. The CDR3 is 12 residues long. Germline values: CDR1 MNHEY, CDR2 SVGAGI. V was trimmed by 3 bases and J by 4 bases, leaving 4 bases between them. CDR3 sequence: CASSYWNQPQHF. The CDR3 DNA sequence: TGTGCCAGCAGTTATTGGAATCAGCCCCAGCATTTT.

This chain connects TRBV20-1 to TRBJ1-4; possibly TRBD1 for D (5 bases). V lost 5 bases to trimming and J lost 8 bases, with 18 bases between them. CDR3 length equals 14 residues. Germline V lookup: CDR1 DFQATT, CDR2 SNEGSKA (reference sequence). The CDR3 DNA sequence: TGCAGTGCTGGGAGGATTGGGGGATCCGAAAAACTGTTTTTT. It yields the protein CSAGRIGGSEKLFF.

In this sample, this clonotype turned up many times. This chain joins TRBV6-2 or TRBV6-3 and TRBJ2-1; tentative D call: TRBD1 (6 bases). V lost 4 bases to trimming and J lost 4 bases, with 14 bases between them. CDR1 is MNHEY, CDR2 SVGEGT, per germline. CDR3 length: 15 amino acids. Here the CDR3 DNA reads TGTGCCAGCAGTTCCCAGACAGGAGATTACAATGAGCAGTTCTTC. Amino acids: CASSSQTGDYNEQFF.

A note on this clonotype: A much larger clone lies one base from this, so it may be a read error. The chain uses TRBV7-9 and TRBJ2-2; 8 nucleotides match TRBD2. Looked up from germline, CDR1 is SEHNR and CDR2 is FQNEAQ (reference sequence). After removal of 5 bases from V and 10 bases from J, the junction contained 15 bases not matched to a gene. CDR3 length equals 16 residues. CDR3 sequence: CASSASGRRGSVELFF. In nucleotides, the CDR3 is TGTGCCAGCAGCGCCAGCGGGAGAAGAGGCTCCGTGGAGCTGTTTTTT. The full variable domain, completed using reference TRBV7-9 and TRBJ2-2, is DTGVSQNPRHKITKRGQNVTFRCDPISEHNRLYWYRQTLGQGPEFLTYFQNEAQLEKSRLLSDRFSAERPKGSFSTLEIQRTEQGDSAMYLCASSASGRRGSVELFFGEGSRLTVL.

Of note for this clonotype: This could be a read error, since a much larger clone is one nucleotide away. The chain combines TRBV7-9 with TRBJ2-1, with D maybe TRBD2 (5 bases). Deletions cut 1 base from V and 9 bases from J, with 16 bases between. Germline CDR1 reads SEHNR; CDR2 reads FQNEAQ (reference sequence). The CDR3 sequence is 15 residues long. CDR3 DNA: TGTGCCAGCAGCTTAGTTGCAGCGGACCGGGGTGAGCAGTTCTTC. This encodes CASSLVAADRGEQFF.

This clonotype was recorded many times. V usage is TRBV2 and J usage is TRBJ2-2; no firm D call. Trimming removed 6 bases at V and 5 bases at J, with 10 bases between. In germline, CDR1 is SNHLY, CDR2 FYNNEI. This CDR3 has 13 amino acids. In DNA form, the CDR3 reads TGTGCCAGCAGAGCCCTTTCGACCGGGGAGCTGTTTTTT. Its translation is CASRALSTGELFF.

This clonotype was picked up a small number of times. The chain uses TRBV28 and TRBJ2-4, with D unclear. V was cut by 8 bases and J by 0 bases, with 11 bases left in between. Germline CDR1 is MDHEN and CDR2 is SYDVKM. This CDR3 comprises 14 residues. In DNA, the CDR3 is TGTGCCAGCTCGGGCGTGAGAGCCAAAAACATTCAGTACTTC. It codes for CASSGVRAKNIQYF.

In regard to this clonotype: A clone one base away is much larger, so this may be a read error. The rearrangement links TRBV12-3 or TRBV12-4 to TRBJ2-5; 9 positions match TRBD2. The CDR3 loop spans 13 amino acids. This chain's CDR3 is CTSTSAGGETQYF. As DNA, the CDR3 is TGTACCAGCACTTCAGCGGGAGGAGAGACCCAGTACTTC.

This clonotype was detected only a few times. V and J are TRBV30 and TRBJ2-1; 8 nucleotides agree with TRBD2. CDR1 and CDR2 from the germline V gene are GTSNPN and SVGIG (reference sequence). V lost 1 base and J lost 9; bases outside the gene matches: 17. The CDR3 extends over 17 amino acids. CDR3 nucleotides: TGTGCCTGGAGTGGATTAGCGGGATCAGGGTTCGGGATTGAGCAGTTCTTC. Translated: CAWSGLAGSGFGIEQFF.

In its sample, this clonotype was seen a few times. V usage is TRBV27 and J usage is TRBJ2-7; D gene ambiguous. Germline assignment: CDR1 MNHEY and CDR2 SMNVEV (reference sequence). The V and J ends lost 3 bases and 2 bases respectively, with 11 bases between them. The CDR3 contains 14 residues. CDR3 DNA: TGTGCCAGCAGTTTCGGCGAGACTGCCTACGAGCAGTACTTC. Protein sequence: CASSFGETAYEQYF.

This chain connects TRBV9 to TRBJ1-2; 8 nucleotides agree with TRBD1. J gave up 7 bases and V 0 bases, and 5 bases lay outside the gene matches. Looked up from germline, CDR1 is SGDLS and CDR2 is YYNGEE. This CDR3 spans 14 amino acids. The DNA of the CDR3 is TGTGCCAGCAGCGTAGGGGACAGGTTGGGTGGCTACACCTTC. Its translation is CASSVGDRLGGYTF.

J is TRBJ2-2 and V is TRBV3-1; perhaps TRBD1 as D (5 bases). Trimming took off 1 base at V and 5 bases at J, with 8 bases between the two ends. Germline CDR1 reads LGHDT; CDR2 reads YNNKEL (reference sequence). This CDR3 has 14 amino acids. The CDR3: CASSQVTGTGELFF. The CDR3 DNA reads as TGTGCCAGCAGCCAAGTTACAGGTACCGGGGAGCTGTTTTTT. Complete variable domain (other parts from reference TRBV3-1 and TRBJ2-2): DTAVSQTPKYLVTQMGNDKSIKCEQNLGHDTMYWYKQDSKKFLKIMFSYNNKELIINETVPNRFSPKSPDKAHLNLHINSLELGDSAVYFCASSQVTGTGELFFGEGSRLTVL.

In its sample, this clonotype was seen a few times. V gene TRBV29-1 combines with J gene TRBJ2-2; 7 positions match TRBD2. After removal of 4 bases from V and 0 bases from J, the junction contained 2 bases not matched to a gene. The CDR3 consists of 14 residues. Germline V gene data show CDR1 as SQVTM and CDR2 as ANQGSEA. CDR3 DNA: TGCAGCGTTGCGGGAGGCCCGAACACCGGGGAGCTGTTTTTT. As protein: CSVAGGPNTGELFF.

This clonotype came up many times. The V gene is TRBV11-2, the J gene TRBJ2-7; 8 bases are a match to TRBD1. V was clipped by 4 bases and J by 3 bases; unmatched bases: 8. CDR1 is SGHAT, CDR2 FQNNGV, per germline. The CDR3 has 15 amino acids. DNA for the CDR3: TGTGCCAGCAGCTCCGCTCCCGGGACAGGCTACGAGCAGTACTTC. Translation: CASSSAPGTGYEQYF.

This clonotype was seen a handful of times. This CDR3 is missing its conserved last phenylalanine or tryptophan, likely due to a read error. The rearrangement links TRBV7-3 to TRBJ2-2; 10 bases align to TRBD2. The CDR3 length is 16 residues. CDR1 SGHTA and CDR2 FQGTGA come from the germline V gene. V shed 5 bases and J 3 bases; nucleotides not matched to a gene: 6. The CDR3 DNA reads TGTGCCAGCAGCGAGGGACTAGCGCTCGACACCGGGGAGCTGTTTCTT. Translated, it gives CASSEGLALDTGELFL.

This clonotype was seen many times. This sequence joins TRBV28 and TRBJ2-1; perhaps TRBD1 as D (5 bases). V lost 5 bases, J lost 6 bases, and 20 bases lay in between. Germline CDR1 is MDHEN and CDR2 is SYDVKM. The CDR3 contains 16 residues. The CDR3 nucleotides read TGTGCCAGCAGTCTGGTACCAGGGTCGGGTGGCAATGAGCAGTTCTTC. Encoded protein: CASSLVPGSGGNEQFF.

This clonotype was detected ten times or more. CDR3 in amino acids: CAWSVRAGDRNEQFF. Here the CDR3 DNA reads TGTGCCTGGAGTGTAAGAGCGGGAGACAGGAATGAGCAGTTCTTC. V is TRBV30 and J is TRBJ2-1; 8 bases are a match to TRBD2. Trimming took 0 bases from V and 7 from J; bases not matched to a gene: 8. The CDR3 runs 15 residues. Germline V gene lookup returns CDR1 GTSNPN and CDR2 SVGIG (reference sequence).